Listed below are T cell receptor beta chains from one sample, sequenced in a study of response to subunit inactivated influenza vaccine. Using its own MiXCR run on the RT-PCR reads, TCRdb lists one record per CDR3 protein. The sample yields about 780,000 distinct CDR3 sequences, about a fifth seen once. Sequencing was performed on PBMCs from blood, taken 5 to 6 days after vaccination. The source is a man over 45 who received an inactivated influenza vaccine. Both conserved end residues are part of each CDR3. The D gene is left open where the match is weak. Size is omitted from some rows. Given values are once, few, many or a class for expanded clones.

v_call	j_call	d_call	clone_size	cdr3_nt	cdr3_aa
TRBV20-1	TRBJ1-5	NA	NA	TGCAGTGCTAGAGATGGGGGTTATCAGCCCCAGCATTTT	CSARDGGYQPQHF
TRBV19	TRBJ2-1	TRBD2	NA	TGTGCCAGTAGTATAGTGGGACTAGCGGGAGTCAATGAGCAGTTCTTC	CASSIVGLAGVNEQFF
TRBV18	TRBJ2-3	TRBD1	few	TGTGCCAGCTCACCGACAGGGGATCGAGATACGCAGTATTTT	CASSPTGDRDTQYF
TRBV20-1	TRBJ2-7	NA	few	TGCAGTGCTGTCCCTTCCTACGAGCAGTACTTC	CSAVPSYEQYF
TRBV20-1	TRBJ2-1	TRBD1	NA	TGCAGTGCTCGAAACCAGGACAGGGTTGAGCAGTTCTTC	CSARNQDRVEQFF
TRBV5-1	TRBJ2-3	NA	few	TGCGCCAGCGGACTTTACAGGGCCTCCGATACGCAGTATTTT	CASGLYRASDTQYF
TRBV20-1	TRBJ2-7	TRBD1	NA	TGCAGTGCCGCGGGCGGGACAGGGGCTATGGGAGAGCAGTACTTC	CSAAGGTGAMGEQYF
TRBV4-3	TRBJ2-3	NA	NA	TGCGCCAGCAGCTTCGTCCTCAGGGATACGCAGTATTTT	CASSFVLRDTQYF
TRBV29-1	TRBJ2-7	NA	many	TGCAGCGTTGAAGGGGATATATCTGGCGAGCAGTACTTC	CSVEGDISGEQYF
TRBV6-5	TRBJ2-3	TRBD2	once	TGTGCCAGCAGCTTACTAGCGGGGGGGGCGACTAGCACAGATACGCAGTATTTT	CASSLLAGGATSTDTQYF
TRBV3-1	TRBJ2-2	NA	NA	TGTGCCAGCAGAGCTACAGGGTCCACCGGGGAGCTGTTTTTT	CASRATGSTGELFF
TRBV7-2	TRBJ2-1	NA	once	TGTGCCAGCAGCTTATGGAGGGGACAGAGGGGGGATGAGCAGTTCTTC	CASSLWRGQRGDEQFF
TRBV20-1	TRBJ1-5	NA	NA	TGCAGTGCTAGAGATCCGGCCAGGGACAGCAATCAGCCCCAGCATTTT	CSARDPARDSNQPQHF
TRBV29-1	TRBJ2-1	TRBD2	NA	TGCAGCGTTGAAGATCTAGCGGGAGGTCACAATGAGCAGTTCTTC	CSVEDLAGGHNEQFF
TRBV29-1	TRBJ2-5	NA	few	TGCAGCGTGCGGGGGGAGGGGGCTCCAAGGTTGGGAGAGACCCAGTACTTC	CSVRGEGAPRLGETQYF
TRBV3-1	TRBJ1-1	NA	NA	TGTGCCAGCAGCCAAGAGAGGACACCGCAATCTAACACTGAAGCTTTCTTT	CASSQERTPQSNTEAFF
TRBV6-2/TRBV6-3	TRBJ1-1	NA	few	TGTGCCAGCCGCTCCTCAGGGAGGACTGAAGCTTTCTTT	CASRSSGRTEAFF
TRBV6-2/TRBV6-3	TRBJ2-2	TRBD2	NA	TGTGCCAGCAGCCGGACTAGCATGGCCGGGGAGCTGTTTTTT	CASSRTSMAGELFF
TRBV7-2	TRBJ2-7	NA	many	TGTGCCAGCAGCTTTGACCCCTACGAGCAGTACTTC	CASSFDPYEQYF
TRBV10-3	TRBJ2-3	TRBD1	NA	TGTGCCATCAGTGATCAGGGGGCTGCAGATACGCAGTATTTT	CAISDQGAADTQYF
TRBV6-5	TRBJ2-7	NA	NA	TGTGCCAGCAGCCCCGACGGGAAAAAGCAGTACTTC	CASSPDGKKQYF
TRBV29-1	TRBJ2-5	NA	many	TGCAGCGTTGTGCCGGTCTACCAAGAGACCCAGTACTTC	CSVVPVYQETQYF
TRBV20-1	TRBJ1-2	NA	few	TGCAGTGCCGATCGTGGCTACACCTTC	CSADRGYTF
TRBV28	TRBJ1-1	NA	few	TGTGCCAGCAGGTCCAGCCCAATGAACACTGAAGCTTTCTTT	CASRSSPMNTEAFF
TRBV6-4	TRBJ2-1	TRBD2	NA	TGTGCCAGCAGTCGACTAGCGGGATTGCTTCAATCCTACAATGAGCAGTTCTTC	CASSRLAGLLQSYNEQFF
TRBV5-1	TRBJ2-7	TRBD1	NA	TGCGCCAGCAGCTTTGGACAGGGTTGGTACGAGCAGTACTTC	CASSFGQGWYEQYF
TRBV12-3/TRBV12-4	TRBJ2-3	TRBD2	NA	TGTGCCAGCAGTCCCCTAGCGGGGGGAGTCACAGATACGCAGTATTTT	CASSPLAGGVTDTQYF
TRBV12-3/TRBV12-4	TRBJ2-6	NA	NA	TGTGCCAGCAGATTTGGACAATCATCTGGGGCCAACGTCCTGACTTTC	CASRFGQSSGANVLTF
TRBV7-2	TRBJ2-3	TRBD1	few	TGTGCCAGCAGCGCCACCGGGACAGGGCATGCGTATTTT	CASSATGTGHAYF
TRBV7-2	TRBJ2-1	NA	few	TGTGCCAGCAGCTTAGGATTCGGGGCCCACAATGAGCAGTTCTTC	CASSLGFGAHNEQFF
TRBV28	TRBJ1-1	NA	few	TGTGCCAGCAGTTTAGGACGGAAGAACACTGAAGCTTTCTTT	CASSLGRKNTEAFF
TRBV27	TRBJ2-7	NA	few	TGTGCCAGCAGTTTATTGACCGGCAGTATCTACGAGCAGTACTTC	CASSLLTGSIYEQYF
TRBV4-2	TRBJ2-7	NA	NA	TGTGCCAGCAGCCAAGTCTACTCCGACAGGTCCTACGAGCAGTACTTC	CASSQVYSDRSYEQYF
TRBV20-1	TRBJ2-5	TRBD1	NA	TGCAGTGCTAGAATGGGACAGGGGCCAAAGGAGACCCAGTACTTC	CSARMGQGPKETQYF